Here is one T cell receptor (beta chain) with its context. Its antigen is not identified. The data derive from a study of OX40 agonist ivuxolimab in advanced cancers. Study-wide context: Intravenous ivuxolimab was administered to patients every 2 weeks at 0.01 to 10 mg/kg. Prior therapy, whether anti-PD-1, anti-PD-L1 or anti-CTLA-4, was allowed, and roughly 41% had some. Findings and caveats of the study: CD8+ T cells showed, on average, more clonal expansion than CD4+ cells. It was also the case that some nonresponders had low normalized T-cell clonal expansion.

Some clones are missing from TCRdb's copy, which holds only in-frame ones; the method was immunoSEQ multiplex PCR. This table holds around 68,000 clones, roughly nine tenths found once. The J segment lost 3 bases and the V segment lost 1 base, leaving 4 bases of the junction unmatched. This CDR3 is 15 amino acids long. Germline-derived CDR1 and CDR2 are MDHEN and SYDVKM. The sample consisted of CD4+ or CD8+ T cells sorted from blood, taken in a trial of the OX40 agonist ivuxolimab. This clonotype originated in an adult with an advanced solid tumor such as melanoma, head and neck, liver or kidney cancer. This chain connects TRBV28 to TRBJ2-7, with 9 bases aligning to TRBD2. The CDR3: CASSLYASGNYEQYF. CDR3 DNA sequence: TGTGCCAGCAGTTTATACGCTAGCGGGAACTACGAGCAGTACTTC.